These 27 T cell receptor beta chains came from one sample sequenced in a study of identical twins. TCRdb re-analysed the 5' RACE reads in MiXCR, keeping a single row per CDR3 protein. The sample has roughly 690,000 distinct CDR3 sequences; about 20% are singletons. The same data also contributed to another study, on T cells expressing NK-cell markers.

The sequencing input was PBMCs. These receptors originate from a woman aged 18-29 years in good health.

This clonotype was picked up a small number of times. A much larger clone is a single base away; this may be a read error. The chain has TRBV3-1 and TRBJ2-1, with 9 bases that match TRBD2. V dropped 8 bases and J dropped 4; count of bases not matched to a gene: 15. The CDR3 spans 17 residues. Germline CDR1 is LGHDT and CDR2 is YNNKEL (reference sequence). CDR3 nucleotide sequence: TGTGCCAGCTGCCGAACTACCGGGACTAGCAGTTACAATGAGCAGTTCTTC. It specifies CASCRTTGTSSYNEQFF.

This clonotype has ten or more counts. J is TRBJ1-2 and V is TRBV2; TRBD1 matches 9 bases. The CDR3 has 13 amino acids. V lost 6 bases and J lost 4; bases outside the gene matches: 3. The germline CDR1 and CDR2 sequences are SNHLY and FYNNEI. CDR3 DNA: TGTGCCAGCAGCGTGACAGGGGGCTATGGCTACACCTTC. As protein: CASSVTGGYGYTF.

The chain joins TRBV5-1 to TRBJ2-3; D remains unclear. The germline CDR1 and CDR2 sequences are SGHRS and YFSETQ. The V end lost 1 base, the J end lost 2 bases, and 8 bases lay between the germline ends. This CDR3 region has 14 residues. The CDR3 DNA reads TGCGCCAGCAGCTTGTTTGACGACACAGATACGCAGTATTTT. Translating gives CASSLFDDTDTQYF.

With regard to this clonotype: The junction and the germline gene differ at one end; a read error may be behind it. This chain links TRBV2 with TRBJ2-7; the D gene is possibly TRBD1 (5 bases). Germline CDR1 SNHLY, CDR2 FYNNEI. CDR3 size: 15 residues. The CDR3 protein is CASSERGRVSHEQYF. DNA for the CDR3: TGTGCCAGCAGTGAACGCGGCAGGGTCTCCCACGAGCAGTACTTC.

This clonotype was seen a handful of times. This chain links TRBV7-2 with TRBJ2-1; D gene uncertain. Trimming took 2 bases from V and 0 from J, leaving 11 bases between them. Germline loops: CDR1 SGHTA, CDR2 FQGNSA. This CDR3 is 16 amino acids long. CDR3 sequence (DNA): TGTGCCAGCAGCTTAAAACATTTCAGCTCCTACAATGAGCAGTTCTTC. Encoded protein: CASSLKHFSSYNEQFF. Together with reference TRBV7-2 and TRBJ2-1, the CDR3 gives the full variable domain: GAGVSQSPSNKVTEKGKDVELRCDPISGHTALYWYRQSLGQGLEFLIYFQGNSAPDKSGLPSDRFSAERTGGSVSTLTIQRTQQEDSAVYLCASSLKHFSSYNEQFFGPGTRLTVL.

This clonotype was observed a few times. The chain links TRBV10-1 to TRBJ2-7; 8 positions match TRBD2. J was trimmed by 3 bases and V by 8 bases; bases with no gene match: 12. Germline loops: CDR1 WNHNN, CDR2 SYGVQD (reference sequence). CDR3 length: 15 residues. The CDR3, as DNA: TGCGCCAGCCGTAGCGGGGTCGGGACAATCTACGAGCAGTACTTC. Amino acid sequence: CASRSGVGTIYEQYF.

This clonotype was observed a few times. J is TRBJ2-2 and V is TRBV4-3; D gene uncertain. The V end lost 5 bases, the J end lost 6 bases, and 10 bases lay between the germline ends. The CDR3 consists of 13 residues. The V gene's germline CDR1 is LGHNA and CDR2 YSLEER. CDR3: CASSKGAAGELFF. As DNA, the CDR3 is TGCGCCAGCAGCAAAGGAGCCGCCGGGGAGCTGTTTTTT.

This clonotype has only a few counts. This chain joins TRBV5-4 and TRBJ2-7; 11 positions agree with TRBD2. V lost 2 bases, J lost 5 bases, and 6 bases stayed unmatched. CDR3 size: 15 residues. The germline V gene encodes CDR1 SGHNT and CDR2 YYREEE (reference sequence). In DNA form, the CDR3 reads TGTGCCAGCAGCTTTGGCACTAGCGGGAGCCACGAGCAGTACTTC. It encodes CASSFGTSGSHEQYF. The full variable domain, rest sourced from reference TRBV5-4 and TRBJ2-7, is ETGVTQSPTHLIKTRGQQVTLRCSSQSGHNTVSWYQQALGQGPQFIFQYYREEENGRGNFPPRFSGLQFPNYSSELNVNALELDDSALYLCASSFGTSGSHEQYFGPGTRLTVT.

The chain joins TRBV7-9 to TRBJ2-3; TRBD1 is a possible D gene (5 bases). Trimming took 3 bases from V and 4 from J, leaving 14 bases between them. Germline V gene sequence: CDR1 SEHNR, CDR2 FQNEAQ (reference sequence). CDR3 length equals 15 residues. In nucleotides, the CDR3 is TGTGCCAGCAGCTTCCAGGGTGTCAGTGCAGATACGCAGTATTTT. Protein sequence: CASSFQGVSADTQYF.

This clonotype showed up just a few times. The V call is TRBV20-1, the J call TRBJ2-5, with D possibly being TRBD2 (6 bases). CDR3 length equals 13 residues. The V and J ends lost 5 bases and 3 bases respectively, with 13 bases between them. Germline CDR1 reads DFQATT; CDR2 reads SNEGSKA (reference sequence). The CDR3 DNA follows: TGCAGTGCTTTCCGGGGCGGGGAAGAGACCCAGTACTTC. It yields the protein CSAFRGGEETQYF.

This clonotype has more than one count but fewer than ten. The V gene is TRBV15, the J gene TRBJ1-4; 7 bases are shared with TRBD1. The junction had 5 bases not matched to a gene; V was cut back by 6 bases and J by 1 base. CDR1 is LNHNV and CDR2 is YYDKDF in the germline V gene (reference sequence). The CDR3 is 15 amino acids. This CDR3 reads CATSQHRGTNEKLFF. As DNA, the CDR3 is TGTGCCACCAGTCAACACAGGGGAACTAATGAAAAACTGTTTTTT.

This clonotype was detected many times. The rearrangement uses TRBV7-3 and TRBJ2-1; maybe TRBD2 (5 bases). Trimming took 5 bases from V and 7 from J, leaving 12 bases between them. Germline V gene data show CDR1 as SGHTA and CDR2 as FQGTGA. The CDR3 totals 13 residues. Here the CDR3 reads CASSQDWGNEQFF. DNA of the CDR3: TGTGCCAGCAGCCAGGACTGGGGTAATGAGCAGTTCTTC.

The chain uses TRBV20-1 and TRBJ1-5, with D uncertain. The CDR3 has 13 residues. Trimming pared 2 bases from V and 4 bases from J, leaving 9 bases between. The germline CDR1 and CDR2 sequences are DFQATT and SNEGSKA (reference sequence). Here the CDR3 reads CSARSSGNQPQHF. CDR3 DNA sequence: TGCAGTGCTAGATCATCGGGGAATCAGCCCCAGCATTTT.

This sequence joins TRBV20-1 and TRBJ2-7, with D possibly TRBD2 on 6 matching bases. Trimming stripped 2 bases from V and 2 bases from J, with 22 bases between. Germline values: CDR1 DFQATT, CDR2 SNEGSKA (reference sequence). The CDR3 length is 17 residues. CDR3 protein: CSARSPAGPTSPYEQYF. The CDR3 DNA reads TGCAGTGCTAGATCCCCCGCGGGGCCCACCTCCCCCTACGAGCAGTACTTC.

This clonotype came up a few times. This chain connects TRBV5-6 to TRBJ2-1; 7 nucleotides align to TRBD2. The CDR3 covers 14 residues. With V trimmed by 5 bases and J by 3 bases, 5 bases remained unmatched. In germline, CDR1 is SGHDT, CDR2 YYEEEE. CDR3 sequence reads: CASRSGGGYNEQFF. The CDR3 DNA follows: TGTGCCAGCAGATCGGGGGGAGGCTACAATGAGCAGTTCTTC.

The chain recombines TRBV5-5 with TRBJ2-5, with 8 bases fitting TRBD1. With 4 bases clipped from V and 6 bases from J, the junction kept 11 bases outside the gene matches. Germline CDR1 reads SGHKS; CDR2 reads YYEKEE (reference sequence). The CDR3 is 15 amino acids. Here the CDR3 DNA reads TGTGCCAGCAGCCTCGGACAGGGTCGGTTTCAGACCCAGTACTTC. Translating gives CASSLGQGRFQTQYF.

The chain recombines TRBV10-1 with TRBJ1-1, with a weak D call TRBD1 (5 bases). The CDR3 has 13 residues. From germline, CDR1 is WNHNN and CDR2 SYGVQD (reference sequence). Deletions cut 3 bases from V and 5 bases from J, with 10 bases between. In DNA, the CDR3 is TGCGCCAGCAGTGACTCGGGGGGGACTGAAGCTTTCTTT. Encoded protein: CASSDSGGTEAFF.

The table lists this clonotype with many counts. The V call is TRBV6-5, the J call TRBJ1-2; a possible D gene is TRBD1 (6 bases). V lost 5 bases to trimming and J lost 0 bases, with 10 bases between them. The CDR3 runs 14 residues. CDR1 is MNHEY, CDR2 SVGAGI, per germline. Here the CDR3 reads CASSLQGPNYGYTF. CDR3 coding DNA: TGTGCCAGCAGTCTACAGGGACCTAACTATGGCTACACCTTC.

Many counts were recorded for this clonotype. V usage is TRBV5-6 and J usage is TRBJ2-2, with D unresolved. The length of the CDR3 is 15 residues. The germline V gene has CDR1 SGHDT and CDR2 YYEEEE. V was shortened by 4 bases and J by 5 bases, with 15 bases between the two germline ends. The CDR3 DNA sequence: TGTGCCAGCAGCCCGGAAGAGCTGTGGACCGGGGAGCTGTTTTTT. Protein: CASSPEELWTGELFF.

The chain has TRBV4-1 and TRBJ1-5; D ambiguous. This CDR3 comprises 17 residues. Per germline, CDR1 MGHRA and CDR2 YSYEKL. Trimming pared 1 base from V and 0 bases from J, leaving 13 bases between. The CDR3 coding sequence is TGCGCCAGCAGCCAAGGATTGGCAGCCTATAGCAATCAGCCCCAGCATTTT. Translation gives CASSQGLAAYSNQPQHF.

This clonotype was detected a few times. This chain links TRBV7-9 with TRBJ1-1; the D is unclear. The CDR3 is 14 residues long. Germline V lookup: CDR1 SEHNR, CDR2 FQNEAQ (reference sequence). Trimming took 5 bases from V and 1 from J, leaving 11 bases between them. CDR3 DNA sequence: TGTGCCAGCAGCCCCCGGGGAGGGAACACTGAAGCTTTCTTT. This encodes CASSPRGGNTEAFF.

This clonotype has just a few counts. The chain is built from TRBV20-1 and TRBJ1-1, with 7 bases lining up with TRBD1. This CDR3 comprises 15 residues. Per germline, CDR1 DFQATT and CDR2 SNEGSKA (reference sequence). J gave up 0 bases and V 5 bases, and 9 bases lay outside the gene matches. The CDR3 coding sequence is TGCAGTGCTGGCCTACAGGGGTGGATGAACACTGAAGCTTTCTTT. Amino acid sequence: CSAGLQGWMNTEAFF.

This clonotype was detected only a few times. This chain joins TRBV12-3 or TRBV12-4 and TRBJ1-5; D possibly corresponds to TRBD1 (6 bases). Between the trimmed V and J ends, which lost 5 bases and 5 bases, there was a span of 10 bases. The CDR3 length is 13 residues. CDR3 nucleotide sequence: TGTGCCAGCAGTCAGGGGCGGCATCAGCCCCAGCATTTT. Translating it yields CASSQGRHQPQHF.

The V and J genes are TRBV5-1 and TRBJ2-1, with 16 bases matching TRBD2. The J segment lost 10 bases and the V segment lost 4 bases, leaving 8 bases of the junction unmatched. Looked up from germline, CDR1 is SGHRS and CDR2 is YFSETQ. The CDR3 extends over 16 amino acids. The DNA for the CDR3 is TGCGCCAGCAGCGCCGGGACTAGCGGGGGGGCTAGGGAGCAGTTCTTC. The encoded protein is CASSAGTSGGAREQFF.

This clonotype has a handful of counts. This chain connects TRBV5-1 to TRBJ2-4; D is perhaps TRBD1 or TRBD2 (5 bases each). The CDR3 covers 14 residues. V lost 4 bases and J 4 bases, leaving 12 bases between the germline ends. Germline values: CDR1 SGHRS, CDR2 YFSETQ. This chain's CDR3 is CASSDGTYKNIQYF. The CDR3 DNA reads TGCGCCAGCAGCGACGGGACGTATAAAAACATTCAGTACTTC. The full variable domain, its missing parts supplied by reference TRBV5-1 and TRBJ2-4, is KAGVTQTPRYLIKTRGQQVTLSCSPISGHRSVSWYQQTPGQGLQFLFEYFSETQRNKGNFPGRFSGRQFSNSRSEMNVSTLELGDSALYLCASSDGTYKNIQYFGAGTRLSVL.

Here the CDR3 reads CASRKREQYF. The DNA for the CDR3 is TGTGCCAGCAGGAAGCGCGAGCAGTACTTC. This chain uses TRBV28 with TRBJ2-7; D gene ambiguous. Per the germline V gene, CDR1 is MDHEN and CDR2 is SYDVKM. Trimming pared 6 bases from V and 6 bases from J, leaving 6 bases between. The CDR3 contains 10 residues.

This sequence joins TRBV19 and TRBJ2-7; D is perhaps TRBD1 (6 bases). Trimming stripped 3 bases from V and 0 bases from J, with 12 bases between. CDR1 is LNHDA and CDR2 is SQIVND in the germline V gene (reference sequence). There are 15 residues in the CDR3. The CDR3 here is CASSIGGLPSYEQYF. CDR3 nucleotide sequence: TGTGCCAGTAGTATTGGGGGCCTCCCCTCCTACGAGCAGTACTTC. Combining the CDR3 with reference TRBV19 and TRBJ2-7 gives the whole variable domain DGGITQSPKYLFRKEGQNVTLSCEQNLNHDAMYWYRQDPGQGLRLIYYSQIVNDFQKGDIAEGYSVSREKKESFPLTVTSAQKNPTAFYLCASSIGGLPSYEQYFGPGTRLTVT.